Detailed here is one T cell receptor (beta chain). The data originate from a study of T cells in localized non-small cell lung cancer. Germline loops: CDR1 MNHNY, CDR2 SVGAGI (reference sequence). Trimming removed 5 bases at V and 0 bases at J, with 4 bases between. This CDR3 has 12 residues. Data came from immunoSEQ multiplex PCR; TCRdb stores just in-frame clones and leaves some out. Seen here are around 53,000 clones, about 78% observed once, and the top ten hold about 4%. The rearrangement uses TRBV6-6 and TRBJ1-1; D call uncertain. The receptor comes from a woman aged 35 to 75 with stage II lung adenocarcinoma. The sequences come from PBMCs, collected before any cancer treatment. CDR3: CASSSVNTEAFF. In nucleotides, the CDR3 is TGTGCCAGCAGTAGCGTGAACACTGAAGCTTTCTTT.